This T cell receptor (beta chain) was sequenced for a study of blood T cell repertoires in COVID-19. Across the study: Both acute and convalescent COVID-19 samples were obtained from the United States, Italy and Spain. The analysed material was cDNA or gDNA that came from T cells, B-cell-depleted T cells, or PBMCs.

TCRdb's copy holds only in-frame clones and misses some; the assay was immunoSEQ multiplex PCR. The table includes around 180,000 clones, approximately 80% detected once. The germline V gene has CDR1 SNHLY and CDR2 FYNNEI. J lost 9 bases, V lost 9 bases, and 4 bases had no gene match. This CDR3 spans 13 amino acids. The V and J genes are TRBV2 and TRBJ1-6; 11 nucleotides agree with TRBD1. The sample consisted of peripheral blood. This receptor was obtained from a human donor in a cohort sampled during active COVID-19. The CDR3: CASTGTGGSPLHF. The CDR3 DNA follows: TGTGCCAGTACCGGGACAGGGGGTTCACCCCTCCACTTT.